These 25 T cell receptor beta chains were all obtained from the same sample, sequenced in a study of regulatory T cells in long-lasting Graves disease. Time point specified: newly diagnosed GD, antithyroid drugs for less than 3 months. Making the TCR library involved RNA that had been extracted from PBMCs. According to the study, TCR beta libraries were built with iRepertoire HTBI primers and CDR3-region Arm-PCR. Via MiXCR, TCRdb re-called the multiplex PCR reads, giving one row per CDR3 protein. The sample yields some 490,000 distinct CDR3 sequences, around 12% seen once. These same records also appear under a second study, on T cells in Graves' hyperthyroidism and ophthalmopathy.

The material was peripheral blood mononuclear cells (PBMCs), obtained at new diagnosis, from a patient treated with antithyroid drugs. Receptor source: a woman under 40 with Graves disease.

This clonotype has at least ten counts. This sequence joins TRBV6-2 or TRBV6-3 and TRBJ1-1; D uncertain. V was trimmed by 1 base and J by 6 bases, leaving 18 bases between them. Germline assignment: CDR1 MNHEY and CDR2 SVGEGT. The CDR3 has 16 amino acids. The CDR3 protein is CASSYWGVGFSAEAFF. As DNA, the CDR3 is TGTGCCAGCAGTTACTGGGGAGTGGGCTTTTCGGCTGAAGCTTTCTTT.

In this sample, this clonotype turned up many times. This chain uses TRBV28 with TRBJ2-2, with D unclear. The V gene lost 4 bases and the J gene lost 2 bases, with 14 bases spanning the gap. The CDR3 is 16 amino acids. Germline CDR1 MDHEN, CDR2 SYDVKM. The CDR3 loop reads CASSSLGRSNTGELFF. The CDR3 DNA is TGTGCCAGCAGTTCTCTCGGGCGGAGCAACACCGGGGAGCTGTTTTTT.

There are many counts of this clonotype. The chain has TRBV12-3 or TRBV12-4 and TRBJ2-1; a weak D match, TRBD2 (5 bases). V dropped 0 bases and J dropped 8 bases, with 17 bases sitting between them. CDR3 size: 16 residues. The chain's CDR3 is CASSLAVIASRDEQFF. For the CDR3, the DNA is TGTGCCAGCAGTTTAGCGGTAATAGCGTCCCGCGATGAGCAGTTCTTC.

This clonotype was counted at least ten times. This chain joins TRBV13 and TRBJ2-7; 9 bases agree with TRBD2. CDR3 size: 14 residues. Trimming removed 5 bases from V and 4 bases from J; junction bases left unmatched: 6. The germline CDR1 and CDR2 sequences are PRHDT and FYEKMQ (reference sequence). In DNA, the CDR3 is TGTGCCAGCAGCATGGGACTAGCAGGTTACGAGCAGTACTTC. Translation gives CASSMGLAGYEQYF.

This clonotype was observed a handful of times. A read error may produce the germline difference seen at one junction end. The chain carries TRBV9 and TRBJ2-1; D possibly corresponds to TRBD2 (5 bases). The length of the CDR3 is 14 residues. Germline CDR1 reads SGDLS; CDR2 reads YYNGEE. The chain's CDR3 is CASSVGVTRGPELF. CDR3 DNA sequence: TGTGCCAGCAGCGTAGGGGTGACGCGAGGGCCCGAGCTCTTC.

This clonotype was seen more than once but under ten times. The chain links TRBV11-2 to TRBJ2-3, with D unresolved. The CDR3 totals 16 residues. Germline V gene data show CDR1 as SGHAT and CDR2 as FQNNGV. V was shortened by 1 base and J by 6 bases, with 17 bases between the two germline ends. Here the CDR3 DNA reads TGTGCCAGCAGCTTAGCTCTGCGGTATCCCGCCGATACGCAGTATTTT. Protein sequence: CASSLALRYPADTQYF.

This clonotype has at least ten counts. J is TRBJ1-6 and V is TRBV4-3; 7 bases are shared with TRBD1. CDR1 and CDR2 from the germline V gene are LGHNA and YSLEER. This CDR3 has 14 residues. Trimming took 4 bases from V and 9 from J; bases not matched to a gene: 6. The CDR3 bases are TGCGCCAGCAGCCGGAAGACAGGGTTTTCACCCCTCCACTTT. Its translation is CASSRKTGFSPLHF.

V and J are TRBV10-2 and TRBJ2-1; tentative D call: TRBD2 (6 bases). Germline V gene sequence: CDR1 WSHSY, CDR2 SAAADI. This CDR3 is built from 14 residues. V shed 7 bases and J shed 0 bases, with 10 bases lying between them. The CDR3 loop reads CASTTSPSYNEQFF. The CDR3 DNA reads TGCGCCAGCACCACTAGCCCCTCCTACAATGAGCAGTTCTTC.

This clonotype has only a few counts. This chain connects TRBV10-1 to TRBJ2-2, with no clear D. The V end lost 4 bases, the J end lost 5 bases, and 8 bases lay between the germline ends. The CDR3 sequence is 13 residues long. The V gene's germline CDR1 is WNHNN and CDR2 SYGVQD (reference sequence). The CDR3 sequence: CASSARPTGELFF. CDR3 bases: TGCGCCAGCAGTGCCCGGCCTACCGGGGAGCTGTTTTTT.

This chain links TRBV15 with TRBJ2-3, with 9 bases lining up with TRBD1. Germline loops: CDR1 LNHNV, CDR2 YYDKDF (reference sequence). This CDR3 contains 14 residues. V shed 4 bases, J shed 6 bases, and the junction held 5 bases outside the gene matches. CDR3 nucleotides: TGTGCCACCAGCAAGGACAGGGGAAGTGATACGCAGTATTTT. As protein: CATSKDRGSDTQYF.

This clonotype was counted ten times or more. The chain has TRBV2 and TRBJ2-7; D remains ambiguous. Germline CDR1 SNHLY, CDR2 FYNNEI. V was trimmed by 3 bases and J by 3 bases, leaving 12 bases between them. This CDR3 spans 14 amino acids. CDR3 nucleotide sequence: TGTGCCAGCAGTGATAAAGGGATAGGCTACGAGCAGTACTTC. It codes for CASSDKGIGYEQYF.

This clonotype was counted at least ten times. The V and J genes are TRBV5-1 and TRBJ1-6; TRBD1 is a possible D gene (6 bases). In germline, CDR1 is SGHRS, CDR2 YFSETQ. This CDR3 region has 14 residues. Trimming removed 7 bases from V and 6 bases from J, with 14 bases in between. The CDR3 loop is CASGVGTSNSPLHF. CDR3 nucleotide sequence: TGCGCCAGCGGTGTGGGGACATCTAATTCACCCCTCCACTTT.

The CDR3 region is CASSLAGLATSYEQYF. The CDR3 bases are TGCGCCAGCAGCTTGGCCGGACTAGCGACATCCTACGAGCAGTACTTC. The V and J genes are TRBV5-1 and TRBJ2-7; 9 positions agree with TRBD2. The trim removed 0 bases at V and 1 base at J, leaving 5 bases unmatched. Germline lookup yields CDR1 SGHRS and CDR2 YFSETQ. The CDR3 runs to 16 residues.

This clonotype was recorded at least ten times. This sequence joins TRBV11-2 and TRBJ2-5, with D possibly TRBD2 on 6 matching bases. Looked up from germline, CDR1 is SGHAT and CDR2 is FQNNGV. Trimming left V 0 bases short and J 5 bases short, with 10 bases between. The CDR3 runs 14 residues. The CDR3 sequence is CASSLEVGGETQYF. DNA of the CDR3: TGTGCCAGCAGCTTAGAAGTAGGAGGGGAGACCCAGTACTTC.

The chain is built from TRBV7-9 and TRBJ2-3; TRBD2 might be the D (5 bases). The ends were cut back, 5 bases at V and 6 bases at J, with 21 bases in the middle. This CDR3 is built from 16 residues. Germline V CDR1 and CDR2: SEHNR, FQNEAQ (reference sequence). Here the CDR3 reads CASSLDSSPVMDTQYF. The CDR3 nucleotides are TGTGCCAGCAGCCTTGACTCTAGCCCGGTTATGGATACGCAGTATTTT.

This clonotype has only a few counts. The rearrangement joins TRBV7-9 to TRBJ2-5; tentative D call: TRBD2 (5 bases). The CDR3 runs to 16 residues. V lost 5 bases and J lost 4, with 20 bases in between. Germline V gene sequence: CDR1 SEHNR, CDR2 FQNEAQ (reference sequence). As DNA, the CDR3 is TGTGCCAGCAGCCCCCAGAGGATCCTCGCGGGAGAGACCCAGTACTTC. Amino acid sequence: CASSPQRILAGETQYF.

Details on this clonotype: This likely reflects a read error, since a far larger clone is one base away. It is likely a read error, because the conserved phenylalanine at the end of the CDR3 is missing. The CDR3 loop reads CATSPSSGSGPPIYNEQFS. The CDR3 coding sequence is TGTGCCACCAGTCCCTCCTCCGGCTCGGGACCACCGATCTACAATGAGCAGTTCTCC. The chain recombines TRBV24-1 with TRBJ2-5; either TRBD1 or TRBD2 may fit D (5 bases each). The end of the DNA fits TRBJ2-1 better, so the J call may be wrong. Germline values: CDR1 KGHDR, CDR2 SFDVKD. There are 19 residues in the CDR3.

This clonotype was seen repeatedly, ten times or more. The genes are TRBV9 and TRBJ1-5, with 7 nucleotides matching TRBD1. V was clipped by 0 bases and J by 0 bases; unmatched bases: 0. Germline values: CDR1 SGDLS, CDR2 YYNGEE. The CDR3 runs to 15 residues. The CDR3 sequence: CASSVEGASNQPQHF. As DNA, the CDR3 is TGTGCCAGCAGCGTAGAGGGGGCTAGCAATCAGCCCCAGCATTTT.

This clonotype was seen ten or more times. The genes are TRBV25-1 and TRBJ2-7, with no clear D. The CDR3 loop spans 14 amino acids. Deletions cut 3 bases from V and 0 bases from J, with 9 bases between. Germline assignment: CDR1 MGHDK and CDR2 SYGVNS. The CDR3 DNA reads as TGTGCCAGCAGTGATCGACGGTTCTCCTACGAGCAGTACTTC. It translates to CASSDRRFSYEQYF.

Only a few counts were recorded for this clonotype. The chain couples TRBV18 to TRBJ2-1; possibly TRBD1 for D (5 bases). Germline values: CDR1 KGHSH, CDR2 LQKENI. The V end lost 9 bases, the J end lost 6 bases, and 12 bases lay between the germline ends. The CDR3 is 12 amino acids. In DNA form, the CDR3 reads TGTGCCAGTCGAAGGACATTCAATGAGCAGTTCTTC. It codes for CASRRTFNEQFF. The complete variable domain, with remaining parts taken from reference TRBV18 and TRBJ2-1, reads NAGVMQNPRHLVRRRGQEARLRCSPMKGHSHVYWYRQLPEEGLKFMVYLQKENIIDESGMPKERFSAEFPKEGPSILRIQQVVRGDSAAYFCASRRTFNEQFFGPGTRLTVL.

This clonotype was detected ten times or more. The rearrangement joins TRBV7-9 to TRBJ1-1; 10 bases map to TRBD1. With V trimmed by 1 base and J by 5 bases, 1 base remained unmatched. CDR3 length: 14 residues. Germline-derived CDR1 and CDR2 are SEHNR and FQNEAQ (reference sequence). CDR3 bases: TGTGCCAGCAGCTTAGGACAGGGGGCGACTGAAGCTTTCTTT. It yields the protein CASSLGQGATEAFF.

This clonotype was observed at least ten times. The chain recombines TRBV6-5 with TRBJ1-4; no clear D gene. V lost 2 bases and J lost 8, with 9 bases in between. Germline-derived CDR1 and CDR2 are MNHEY and SVGAGI. This CDR3 region has 13 residues. The CDR3 spells CASSYVLGEKLFF. DNA for the CDR3: TGTGCCAGCAGTTACGTTCTCGGCGAAAAACTGTTTTTT.

This clonotype was observed at least ten times. V is TRBV18 and J is TRBJ1-1; 7 bases fit TRBD1. The J segment lost 1 base and the V segment lost 6 bases, leaving 8 bases of the junction unmatched. Germline CDR1 and CDR2: KGHSH and LQKENI. This CDR3 comprises 15 residues. The CDR3 nucleotides are TGTGCCAGCTCCAAGACAGGGACATGGAACACTGAAGCTTTCTTT. Its translation is CASSKTGTWNTEAFF.

This clonotype was detected a few times. This chain uses TRBV6-2 or TRBV6-3 with TRBJ1-4; TRBD1 might be the D (6 bases). The germline V gene has CDR1 MNHEY and CDR2 SVGEGT. The CDR3 runs 13 residues. V was pared by 6 bases and J by 7 bases, with 12 bases between. The CDR3 loop is CASSSGHPEKLFF. The CDR3, as DNA: TGTGCCAGCAGCTCGGGACATCCTGAAAAACTGTTTTTT.

The chain employs TRBV6-5 and TRBJ1-5, with 8 bases aligning to TRBD1. The CDR3 is made up of 14 amino acids. V lost 2 bases and J lost 10; bases outside the gene matches: 7. The germline CDR1 and CDR2 sequences are MNHEY and SVGAGI. The CDR3 nucleotides are TGTGCCAGCAGTTACGGGGCAGGGGGCGGCCCCCAGCATTTT. Protein sequence: CASSYGAGGGPQHF.